A single sample gave rise to the 10 T cell receptor beta chains below, sequenced in a study of T cells in Graves' hyperthyroidism and ophthalmopathy. Amplified regions were TCR beta CDR3 sequences from RNA transcripts. A set of HTBI primers served as the primers for a first-round RT-PCR of the TCR CDR3. TCRdb redid the calling of the multiplex PCR reads with MiXCR, one entry per CDR3 protein. The sample comprises under 350,000 distinct CDR3 sequences, about 15% of which are singletons, and approximately 60% rests with the top ten. Sequencing was done on a sample of blood. These receptors originate from an older woman with Graves' ophthalmopathy.

The table lists this clonotype with many counts. The chain combines TRBV2 with TRBJ1-4; D is possibly TRBD1 (5 bases). The CDR3 is 16 residues long. Deletions cut 6 bases from V and 0 bases from J, with 14 bases between. Germline V gene data show CDR1 as SNHLY and CDR2 as FYNNEI. DNA for the CDR3: TGTGCCAGCAGGGGGGACGCCTGGGCAACTAATGAAAAACTGTTTTTT. Translation gives CASRGDAWATNEKLFF.

At least ten counts were recorded for this clonotype. The genes are TRBV9 and TRBJ1-5, with D possibly being TRBD1 (5 bases). This CDR3 has 15 residues. With 2 bases removed from V and 5 bases from J, the gap between germline ends came to 14 bases. Germline V lookup: CDR1 SGDLS, CDR2 YYNGEE. CDR3 nucleotide sequence: TGTGCCAGCAGCGTGGGTAGCAGGGAGGATCAGCCCCAGCATTTT. Its translation is CASSVGSREDQPQHF.

Ten or more counts support this clonotype. This chain uses TRBV5-1 with TRBJ1-1; possibly TRBD1 for D (5 bases). V was trimmed by 0 bases and J by 5 bases, leaving 14 bases between them. This CDR3 spans 15 amino acids. CDR1 and CDR2 from the germline V gene are SGHRS and YFSETQ. In nucleotides, the CDR3 is TGCGCCAGCAGCTTGGGGGAGGGGCGGTGGACTGAAGCTTTCTTT. Its translation is CASSLGEGRWTEAFF.

This clonotype appeared many times. The rearrangement links TRBV7-2 to TRBJ2-7; weak D call: TRBD2 (5 bases). The CDR3 sequence is 14 residues long. The germline V gene encodes CDR1 SGHTA and CDR2 FQGNSA. Trimming stripped 7 bases from V and 1 base from J, with 14 bases between. In nucleotides, the CDR3 is TGTGCCAGCAAGGATCGGACTCCTTCCTACGAGCAGTACTTC. Translation: CASKDRTPSYEQYF.

This clonotype was found many times. CDR3 bases: TGTGCCAGCAGGGCCAGACCTAATCAGCCCCAGCATTTT. Translation: CASRARPNQPQHF. The V and J genes are TRBV2 and TRBJ1-5; no clear D gene. V shed 6 bases and J shed 4 bases, with 10 bases lying between them. Per germline, CDR1 SNHLY and CDR2 FYNNEI. This CDR3 is built from 13 residues.

The table lists this clonotype with a few counts. The DNA for the CDR3 is TGTGCCAGCAGCTTACCGGGACTAGCGGGAGAAGAGACCCAGTACTTC. Its translation is CASSLPGLAGEETQYF. The rearrangement uses TRBV7-9 and TRBJ2-5; TRBD2 matches at 14 bases. CDR1 and CDR2 (germline): SEHNR, FQNEAQ (reference sequence). The CDR3 runs 16 residues. V shed 2 bases and J 3 bases; nucleotides not matched to a gene: 2. The entire variable domain, with the rest obtained from reference TRBV7-9 and TRBJ2-5, is as follows: DTGVSQNPRHKITKRGQNVTFRCDPISEHNRLYWYRQTLGQGPEFLTYFQNEAQLEKSRLLSDRFSAERPKGSFSTLEIQRTEQGDSAMYLCASSLPGLAGEETQYFGPGTRLLVL.

V is TRBV10-2 and J is TRBJ2-1; 10 nucleotides align to TRBD2. V trimming: 7 bases; J trimming: 7 bases; junction bases outside the gene matches: 7. The germline V gene encodes CDR1 WSHSY and CDR2 SAAADI. CDR3 length: 14 amino acids. The CDR3 region has the DNA TGCGCCAGCACGTCTAGCGGGAGCTTTAATGAGCAGTTCTTC. It yields the protein CASTSSGSFNEQFF.

This clonotype has only a few counts. The V and J genes are TRBV18 and TRBJ2-7; TRBD1 matches 10 bases. J was trimmed by 7 bases and V by 2 bases; bases with no gene match: 5. Germline V gives CDR1 KGHSH, CDR2 LQKENI. This CDR3 spans 14 amino acids. The CDR3 nucleotides read TGTGCCAGCTCACCAAGAGGGACAGGGGAAGAGCAGTACTTC. Protein product: CASSPRGTGEEQYF.

The genes are TRBV18 and TRBJ2-7; 8 nucleotides match TRBD2. The germline V gene encodes CDR1 KGHSH and CDR2 LQKENI. The CDR3 is 15 amino acids. Trimming at V came to 0 bases and at J to 4 bases, leaving 5 bases not matched to a gene. The CDR3 DNA follows: TGTGCCAGCTCACCACCGGGACTAGGCCCGTACGAGCAGTACTTC. This translates into CASSPPGLGPYEQYF.

This clonotype was counted ten times or more. This chain connects TRBV28 to TRBJ2-7; possible D gene TRBD2, 6 bases. Germline V gives CDR1 MDHEN, CDR2 SYDVKM. The CDR3 is made up of 12 amino acids. V was pared by 6 bases and J by 7 bases, with 13 bases between. CDR3 nucleotide sequence: TGTGCCAGCAGCGGAGGGCTGAGGGAGCAGTACTTC. Amino acids: CASSGGLREQYF.